Following are 10 T cell receptor beta chains from one sample sequenced in a study of CXCR3-negative and CXCR3-positive naive CD8 T cells. Findings and caveats of the study: More hydrophobic TRB CDR3s were found in CXCR3-positive naive cells than in CXCR3-negative naive cells.

UMI-labeled 5' RACE TRB cDNA libraries were prepared from the cells. No DNA is given; TCRdb re-called the 5' RACE reads and lists each CDR3 protein once. Recorded for this sample: some 150,000 distinct CDR3 sequences. These receptors' targets are unknown. Sequencing was performed on naive CXCR3+ CD8+ T cells from blood. Subset denoted: CD45RO-CCR7+CD27+CD95- naive CD8+ T cells expressing CXCR3 (TNR3+). These receptors were taken from a human donor in good health. Some clones in this sample may be carry-over from other donors' samples.

J is TRBJ2-7 and V is TRBV20-1. Germline loops: CDR1 DFQATT, CDR2 SNEGSKA (reference sequence). CDR3 length equals 15 residues. The CDR3 reads CSARDPARSTYEQYF.

CDR3 sequence: CASSPPGQSTDTQYF. The J gene is TRBJ2-3, the V gene TRBV28; TCRdb indicates TRBD1, and absent DNA this call remains unverified. Germline V gene data show CDR1 as MDHEN and CDR2 as SYDVKM. CDR3 size: 15 residues.

V gene TRBV6-2 or TRBV6-3 combines with J gene TRBJ2-7. The CDR3 is 13 amino acids. Germline V gene lookup returns CDR1 MNHEY and CDR2 SVGEGT. The CDR3: CASSYAGTYEQYF.

The genes are TRBV28 and TRBJ1-5; TCRdb picks TRBD1, but there is no DNA to check that call. CDR3 size: 14 residues. The germline CDR1 and CDR2 sequences are MDHEN and SYDVKM. The CDR3 sequence: CASSLKGMNQPQHF.

V and J are TRBV12-3 or TRBV12-4 and TRBJ1-2; TCRdb gives TRBD1 as the D gene, but with no DNA this cannot be confirmed. CDR3 length equals 14 residues. The CDR3 region is CASSSPSGGAGYTF.

The chain joins TRBV23-1 to TRBJ2-3. TRBV23-1 has ORF status, its function being uncertain. This CDR3 is built from 14 residues. This CDR3 reads CASRQRKGTDTQYF.

The chain joins TRBV28 to TRBJ1-6. This CDR3 spans 16 amino acids. Germline V gene data show CDR1 as MDHEN and CDR2 as SYDVKM. The chain's CDR3 is CASSAEDSPYNSPLHF.

J is TRBJ2-2 and V is TRBV13. CDR1 PRHDT and CDR2 FYEKMQ come from the germline V gene (reference sequence). The CDR3 sequence is 14 residues long. CDR3 sequence: CASTSTPNTGELFF.

The chain couples TRBV11-2 to TRBJ2-7; the D call of TRBD1 rests on TCRdb alone, since no DNA is present to check it. The CDR3 consists of 15 residues. The germline CDR1 and CDR2 sequences are SGHAT and FQNNGV. The chain's CDR3 is CASSLDPGHTYEQYF.

This sequence joins TRBV7-9 and TRBJ2-1; absent DNA, TCRdb's TRBD1 call cannot be checked. The length of the CDR3 is 12 residues. Germline assignment: CDR1 SEHNR and CDR2 FQNEAQ (reference sequence). The CDR3 loop is CASSLGGEEQFF.